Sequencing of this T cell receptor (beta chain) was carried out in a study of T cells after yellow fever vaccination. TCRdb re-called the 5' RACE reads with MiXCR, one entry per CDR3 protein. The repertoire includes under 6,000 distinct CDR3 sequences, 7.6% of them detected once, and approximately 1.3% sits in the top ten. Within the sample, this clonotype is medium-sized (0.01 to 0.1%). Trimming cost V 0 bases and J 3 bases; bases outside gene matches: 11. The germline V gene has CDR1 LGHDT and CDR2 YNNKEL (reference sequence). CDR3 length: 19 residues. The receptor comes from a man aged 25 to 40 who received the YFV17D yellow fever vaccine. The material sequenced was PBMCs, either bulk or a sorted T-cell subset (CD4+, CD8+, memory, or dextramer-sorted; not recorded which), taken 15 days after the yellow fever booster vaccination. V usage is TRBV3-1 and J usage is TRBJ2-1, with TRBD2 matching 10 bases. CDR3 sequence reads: CASSQEGLPVAGGYNEQFF. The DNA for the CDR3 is TGTGCCAGCAGCCAAGAGGGGCTCCCCGTAGCGGGGGGCTACAATGAGCAGTTCTTC.